What follows is one T cell receptor (beta chain) and its context. The record originates from a study of blood T cell repertoires in COVID-19. Background on the study: From the United States, Italy and Spain came samples of acute and convalescent COVID-19. T cells, B-cell-depleted T cells, or PBMCs supplied cDNA or gDNA.

Original methodology: Estimation of nucleated cell counts was performed using reference gene primer amplification. The method was immunoSEQ multiplex PCR; TCRdb's version includes in-frame clones alone and lacks a portion of them. Clone size and the V and J calls come from that table; the DNA yielded D and trimming. The sample holds approximately 300,000 clones, around 87% seen once. The source material was peripheral blood. This TCR came from a woman in her fifties or sixties with active or convalescent COVID-19.

CDR3 in DNA: TGTGCCAGCTCAACAGGGCTCTTGGATGGCTACACCTTC. Translation: CASSTGLLDGYTF. V gene TRBV18 combines with J gene TRBJ1-2, with D possibly TRBD1 on 6 matching bases. The germline V and J ends were trimmed by 5 bases and 6 bases, with 13 bases remaining between them. Germline values: CDR1 KGHSH, CDR2 LQKENI. CDR3 size: 13 residues. Complete variable domain (other parts from reference TRBV18 and TRBJ1-2): NAGVMQNPRHLVRRRGQEARLRCSPMKGHSHVYWYRQLPEEGLKFMVYLQKENIIDESGMPKERFSAEFPKEGPSILRIQQVVRGDSAAYFCASSTGLLDGYTFGSGTRLTVV.